This TCR beta chain was observed in a study of blood T cell repertoires in COVID-19 (dated by TCRdb to 2018 to 2020). Turning to the overall study: Collaborator samples came from the United States, Italy and Spain and covered acute and convalescent phases of COVID-19. Deeply sampled blood TCRbeta repertoires from subjects exposed to, actively infected with, or recovered from COVID-19 were included in the dataset. A de-identified subject ID, COVID-19 status, age in years and sex were almost always included in the sample metadata. Where HLA class I and class II types were available, the types were taken from metadata supplied by the sample provider, not from assay-based typing. The prospective study material was composed of cDNA or gDNA derived from T cells, B-cell-depleted T cells, or PBMCs. The repertoires were released in a freely available public database meant as a resource for research on the immune response to SARS-CoV-2. The samples were drawn from the first 160 participants of the ongoing ImmuneRACE study and from 1,254 subjects provided by 6 global collaborators. Study-wide findings and limitations: The amount of clinical and demographic metadata varied by source and participant and was provided uncurated.

The immunoSEQ Assay, a bias-controlled multiplex PCR, was used to amplify TCRbeta CDR3 regions from genomic DNA. Turning to the authors' computational methods: The number of nucleated cells in each sample was estimated by amplification of reference gene primers within the assay. To quantify the absolute abundance of each unique TCRbeta CDR3 rearrangement, sequence reads were collapsed and filtered. For each sample, productive Simpson clonality was calculated as the square root of Simpson's diversity index over productive rearrangements. Not all clones reach the TCRdb copy of this immuneACCESS table, which keeps in-frame sequences only. Checked studies attribute under half of the gap to unresolved V genes and leave the rest unexplained. V and J calls and clone size are those listed in that table; D and trimming were worked out from the DNA. This sample holds under 200,000 clones; about 85% were observed only once. Around 6% of the sample rests with the top ten.

The CDR3 covers 16 residues, taking in both the cysteine and the phenylalanine. The read is trimmed to its CDR3 DNA, 48 bases read in frame from base 1. Points on this clone: Its antigen target is currently unknown. Base-call qualities are not available, and no considerably larger clone is one nucleotide away.

Participants in the prospective study were aged about 18 to 95 years, lived in 24 United States geographic areas, and enrolled through a virtual design. In the prospective study, participants were assigned to cohorts based on the clinical history participants reported in a screening survey and a study questionnaire. Each participant in the prospective study had whole blood, serum and a nasopharyngeal or oropharyngeal swab collected by mobile phlebotomists. Additional blood draws and questionnaires over a 2-month period could optionally be provided by prospective study participants. Before DNA extraction, blood samples from the prospective study were shipped at room temperature or frozen.

Sequences were obtained from PBMCs or T cells enriched from blood (not recorded which). This TCR came from a woman aged 35 to 49 with acute COVID-19. The chain uses TRBV1 and TRBJ2-3; the D call in the table, TRBD2, was not verified against the DNA. TRBV1 is flagged as a pseudogene. The CDR3 protein: CTSSQEPAGVTDTQYF. The nucleotide sequence reads as follows: TGCACCAGCAGCCAAGAACCAGCGGGAGTCACAGATACGCAGTATTTT.